This TCR beta chain was recovered during a study of blood T cell repertoires in COVID-19. About the study: The United States, Italy and Spain were the sources of the acute and convalescent COVID-19 samples. Sources were T cells, B-cell-depleted T cells, or PBMCs; the material itself was cDNA or gDNA.

This clone was detected a few times. Trimming took 2 bases from V and 6 from J; bases not matched to a gene: 9. The CDR3 contains 17 residues. Germline CDR1 reads SGDLS; CDR2 reads YYNGEE. Original handling: Amplification of reference gene primers was used by the study to estimate nucleated cell counts. Some clones are missing from TCRdb's copy, which holds only in-frame ones; the method was immunoSEQ multiplex PCR. V and J calls and clone size come straight from that table; D and trimming were deduced from the DNA. The sample has over 150,000 clones; approximately 88% are singletons. The sequencing input was peripheral blood. The gene calls are TRBV9 and TRBJ2-3; 13 bases map to TRBD2. This receptor was taken from a woman aged 55-75 years who had recovered from COVID-19. The CDR3 bases are TGTGCCAGCAGCGTCGGACTAGCGGGGGCCGTTCGGGATACGCAGTATTTT. Translation gives CASSVGLAGAVRDTQYF.